This T cell receptor beta chain was found in a study of CD8 T cells in Susac syndrome. General study points: The study identified about sixteen and five Susac-specific public clones in total CD8+ and CD8+ TEMRA repertoires.

An input of about 0.45 to 1 ug of RNA was subjected to reverse transcription using random hexamers. TCRdb itself ran the immunoSEQ multiplex PCR reads through MiXCR, one entry per CDR3 protein. The sample includes under 90,000 distinct CDR3 sequences, more than 85% seen only once; the top ten take 0.46%. CDR1 SQVTM and CDR2 ANQGSEA come from the germline V gene. Trimming left V 1 base short and J 9 bases short, with 24 bases between. The CDR3 is 16 residues long. To note about this clonotype: Its antigen is still unknown.

This sequence was found in a human donor with Susac syndrome. V is TRBV29-1 and J is TRBJ2-5; a weak D match, TRBD1 (7 bases). The sample was CD8+ T cells from PBMCs. The CDR3 reads CSVEAPQGGALLAQYF. The CDR3 nucleotides are TGCAGCGTTGAAGCCCCCCAGGGGGGCGCCCTTTTGGCCCAGTACTTC. The variable domain in full, with the rest retrieved from reference TRBV29-1 and TRBJ2-5, is SAVISQKPSRDICQRGTSLTIQCQVDSQVTMMFWYRQQPGQSLTLIATANQGSEATYESGFVIDKFPISRPNLTFSTLTVSNMSPEDSSIYLCSVEAPQGGALLAQYFGPGTRLLVL.